What follows describes a single TCR beta chain. Its antigen is undetermined. The PCR made use of 60 Vbeta and 13 Jbeta primers. Sequencing used immunoSEQ multiplex PCR; TCRdb keeps in-frame clones, though not all of them. The table has 80,000 to 130,000 clones, approximately 80% seen once. This sample is part of a study of cytomegalovirus exposure and HLA in healthy donors. The CDR3 runs 13 residues. V was pared by 7 bases and J by 11 bases, with 11 bases of the junction left unmatched. Germline V gene data show CDR1 as SQVTM and CDR2 as ANQGSEA. Study findings and constraints: Some V segments, TRBV6-2 and TRBV6-3 among them, were indistinguishable and were therefore excluded. Associated with cytomegalovirus, according to the listing, were 150 to 200 TCR beta chains. TCR beta V- and J-gene trimming, according to a later analysis, was linked to a missense DCLRE1C variant.

Sequencing was performed on PBMCs. The rearrangement links TRBV29-1 to TRBJ1-1, with 12 bases that match TRBD1. This TCR came from a female donor in good health and CMV-seropositive. CDR3 nucleotides: TGCAGCGCCCCGGGACAGGGGGCACTGGGGGCTTTCTTT. Protein sequence: CSAPGQGALGAFF. The complete variable domain, with remaining parts taken from reference TRBV29-1 and TRBJ1-1, reads SAVISQKPSRDICQRGTSLTIQCQVDSQVTMMFWYRQQPGQSLTLIATANQGSEATYESGFVIDKFPISRPNLTFSTLTVSNMSPEDSSIYLCSAPGQGALGAFFGQGTRLTVV.